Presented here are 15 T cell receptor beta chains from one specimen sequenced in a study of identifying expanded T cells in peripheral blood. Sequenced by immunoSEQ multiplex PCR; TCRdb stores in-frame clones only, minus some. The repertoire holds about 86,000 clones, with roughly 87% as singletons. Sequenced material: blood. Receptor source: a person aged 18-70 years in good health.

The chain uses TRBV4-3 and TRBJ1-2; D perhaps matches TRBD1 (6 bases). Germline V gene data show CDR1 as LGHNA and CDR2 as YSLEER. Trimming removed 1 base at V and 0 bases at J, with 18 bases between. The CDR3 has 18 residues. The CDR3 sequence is CASSQGIGQGRPNYGYTF. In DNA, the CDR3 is TGCGCCAGCAGCCAAGGGATAGGTCAGGGGCGACCTAACTATGGCTACACCTTC.

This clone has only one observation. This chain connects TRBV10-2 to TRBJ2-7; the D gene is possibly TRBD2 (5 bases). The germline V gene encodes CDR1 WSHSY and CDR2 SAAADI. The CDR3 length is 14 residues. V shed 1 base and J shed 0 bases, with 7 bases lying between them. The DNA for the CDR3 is TGCGCCAGCAGTGAGTACCGGGGCTCCTACGAGCAGTACTTC. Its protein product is CASSEYRGSYEQYF.

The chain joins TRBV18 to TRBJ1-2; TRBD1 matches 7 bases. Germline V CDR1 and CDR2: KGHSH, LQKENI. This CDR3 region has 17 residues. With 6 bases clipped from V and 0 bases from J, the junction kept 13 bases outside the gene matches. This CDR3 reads CASSPRDSTLANYGYTF. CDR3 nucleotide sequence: TGTGCCAGCTCCCCCCGGGACAGCACGTTGGCTAACTATGGCTACACCTTC. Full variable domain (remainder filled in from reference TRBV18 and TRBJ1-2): NAGVMQNPRHLVRRRGQEARLRCSPMKGHSHVYWYRQLPEEGLKFMVYLQKENIIDESGMPKERFSAEFPKEGPSILRIQQVVRGDSAAYFCASSPRDSTLANYGYTFGSGTRLTVV.

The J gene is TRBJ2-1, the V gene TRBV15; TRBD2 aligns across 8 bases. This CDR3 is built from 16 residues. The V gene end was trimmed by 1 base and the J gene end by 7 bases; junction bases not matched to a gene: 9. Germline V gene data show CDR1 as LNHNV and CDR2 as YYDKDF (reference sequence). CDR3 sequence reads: CATSRVRGGRRNEQFF. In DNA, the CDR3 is TGTGCCACCAGCAGAGTTAGGGGCGGGAGGAGAAATGAGCAGTTCTTC.

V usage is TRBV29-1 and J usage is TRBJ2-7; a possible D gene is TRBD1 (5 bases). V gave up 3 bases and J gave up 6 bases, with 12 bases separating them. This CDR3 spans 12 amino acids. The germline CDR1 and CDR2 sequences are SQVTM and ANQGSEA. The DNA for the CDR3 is TGCAGCGTTGATCAGGGCTCCAGCGAGCAGTACTTC. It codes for CSVDQGSSEQYF.

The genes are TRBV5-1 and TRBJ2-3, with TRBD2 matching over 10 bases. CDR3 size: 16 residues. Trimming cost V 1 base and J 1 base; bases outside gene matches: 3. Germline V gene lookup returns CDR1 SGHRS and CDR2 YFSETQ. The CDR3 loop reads CASSLFTSGGTDTQYF. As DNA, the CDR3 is TGCGCCAGCAGCTTGTTTACTAGCGGGGGCACAGATACGCAGTATTTT.

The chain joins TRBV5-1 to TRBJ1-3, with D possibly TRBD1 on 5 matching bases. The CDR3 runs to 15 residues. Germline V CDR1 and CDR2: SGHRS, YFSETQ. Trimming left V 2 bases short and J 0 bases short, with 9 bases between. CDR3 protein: CASSFQGSSGNTIYF. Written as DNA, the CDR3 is TGCGCCAGCAGCTTCCAGGGTTCCTCTGGAAACACCATATATTTT.

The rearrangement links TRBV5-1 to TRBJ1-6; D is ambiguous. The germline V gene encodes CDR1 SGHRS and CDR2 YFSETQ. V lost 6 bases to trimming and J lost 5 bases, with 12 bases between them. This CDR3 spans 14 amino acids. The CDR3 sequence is CASKGGMNNSPLHF. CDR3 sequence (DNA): TGCGCCAGCAAGGGAGGGATGAATAATTCACCCCTCCACTTT.

The CDR3 is CASSALGGEKLFF. The DNA of the CDR3 is TGTGCCAGCTCCGCCCTCGGGGGGGAAAAACTGTTTTTT. V and J are TRBV14 and TRBJ1-4, with D perhaps TRBD1 (5 bases). The CDR3 loop spans 13 amino acids. CDR1 is SGHDN, CDR2 FVKESK, per germline. Trimming stripped 8 bases from V and 8 bases from J, with 15 bases between.

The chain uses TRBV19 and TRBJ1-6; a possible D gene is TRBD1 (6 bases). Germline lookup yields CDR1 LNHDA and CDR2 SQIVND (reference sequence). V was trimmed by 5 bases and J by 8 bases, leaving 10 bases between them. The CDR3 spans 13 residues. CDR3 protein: CASSVTGYSPLHF. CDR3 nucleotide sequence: TGTGCCAGTAGTGTGACAGGTTATTCACCCCTCCACTTT.

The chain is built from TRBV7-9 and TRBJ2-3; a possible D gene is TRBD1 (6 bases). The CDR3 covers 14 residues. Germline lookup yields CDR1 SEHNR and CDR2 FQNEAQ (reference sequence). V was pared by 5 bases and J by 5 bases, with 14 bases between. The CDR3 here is CASSTTNREDTQYF. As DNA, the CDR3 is TGTGCCAGCAGCACGACGAACAGGGAAGATACGCAGTATTTT.

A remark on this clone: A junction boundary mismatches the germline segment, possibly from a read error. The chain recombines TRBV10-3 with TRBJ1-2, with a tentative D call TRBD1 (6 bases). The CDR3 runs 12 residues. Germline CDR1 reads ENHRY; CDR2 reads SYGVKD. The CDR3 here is CAISESRGAVDF. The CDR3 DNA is TGTGCCATCAGTGAGTCGAGGGGGGCTGTCGACTTC.

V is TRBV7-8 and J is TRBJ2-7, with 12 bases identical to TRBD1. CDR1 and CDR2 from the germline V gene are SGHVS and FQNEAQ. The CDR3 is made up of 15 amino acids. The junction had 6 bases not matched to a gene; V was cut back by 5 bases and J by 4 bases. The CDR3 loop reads CASSPGGQGAYEQYF. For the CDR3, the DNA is TGTGCCAGCAGCCCCGGGGGACAGGGGGCTTACGAGCAGTACTTC.

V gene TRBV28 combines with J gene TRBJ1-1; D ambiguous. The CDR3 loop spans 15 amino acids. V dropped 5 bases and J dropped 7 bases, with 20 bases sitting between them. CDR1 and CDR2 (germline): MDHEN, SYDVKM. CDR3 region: CASSRASSRAREAFF. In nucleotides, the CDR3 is TGTGCCAGCAGTCGAGCCAGCAGTAGGGCCCGTGAAGCTTTCTTT.

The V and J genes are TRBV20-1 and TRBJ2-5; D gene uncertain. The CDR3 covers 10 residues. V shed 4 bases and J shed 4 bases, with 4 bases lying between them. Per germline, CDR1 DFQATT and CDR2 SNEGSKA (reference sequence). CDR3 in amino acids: CSAIGETQYF. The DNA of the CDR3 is TGCAGTGCTATCGGAGAGACCCAGTACTTC.